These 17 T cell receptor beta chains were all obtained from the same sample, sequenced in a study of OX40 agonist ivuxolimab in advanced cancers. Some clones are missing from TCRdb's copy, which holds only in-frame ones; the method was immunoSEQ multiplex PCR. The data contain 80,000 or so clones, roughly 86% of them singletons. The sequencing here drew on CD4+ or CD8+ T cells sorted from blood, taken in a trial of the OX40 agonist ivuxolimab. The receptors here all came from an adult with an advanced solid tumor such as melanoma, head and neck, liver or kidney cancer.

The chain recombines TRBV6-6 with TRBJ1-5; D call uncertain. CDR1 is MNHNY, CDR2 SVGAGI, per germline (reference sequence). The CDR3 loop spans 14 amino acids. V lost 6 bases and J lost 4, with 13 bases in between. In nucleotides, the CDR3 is TGTGCCAGCAGCCGGCCGGGAGGGAATCAGCCCCAGCATTTT. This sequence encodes CASSRPGGNQPQHF.

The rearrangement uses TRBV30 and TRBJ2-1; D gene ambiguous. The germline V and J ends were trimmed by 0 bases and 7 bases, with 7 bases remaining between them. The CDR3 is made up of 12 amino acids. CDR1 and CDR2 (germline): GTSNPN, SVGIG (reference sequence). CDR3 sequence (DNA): TGTGCCTGGAGTGTGACGGAGAATGAGCAGTTCTTC. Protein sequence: CAWSVTENEQFF.

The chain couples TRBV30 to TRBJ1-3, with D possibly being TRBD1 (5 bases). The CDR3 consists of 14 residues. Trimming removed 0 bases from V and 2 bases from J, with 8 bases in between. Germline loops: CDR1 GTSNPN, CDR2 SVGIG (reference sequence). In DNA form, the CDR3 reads TGTGCCTGGAGTGTCGGGACTGCTGGAAACACCATATATTTT. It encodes CAWSVGTAGNTIYF.

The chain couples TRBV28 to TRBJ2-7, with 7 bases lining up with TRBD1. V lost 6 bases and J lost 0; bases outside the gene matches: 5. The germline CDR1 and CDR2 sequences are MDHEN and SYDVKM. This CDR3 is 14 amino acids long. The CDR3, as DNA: TGTGCCAGCAGGGGGGACAGTCTCTCCTACGAGCAGTACTTC. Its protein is CASRGDSLSYEQYF.

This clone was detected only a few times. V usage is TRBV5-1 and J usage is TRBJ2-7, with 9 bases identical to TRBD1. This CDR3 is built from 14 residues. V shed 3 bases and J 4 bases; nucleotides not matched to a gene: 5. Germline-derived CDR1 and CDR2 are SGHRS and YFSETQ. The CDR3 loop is CASSWRDRAYEQYF. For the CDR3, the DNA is TGCGCCAGCAGCTGGAGGGACAGGGCGTACGAGCAGTACTTC.

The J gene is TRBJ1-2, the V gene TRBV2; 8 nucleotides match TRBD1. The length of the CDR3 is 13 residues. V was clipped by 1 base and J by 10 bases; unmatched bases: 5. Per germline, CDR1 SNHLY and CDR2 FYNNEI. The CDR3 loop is CASSEERDRTYTF. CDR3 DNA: TGTGCCAGCAGTGAAGAGAGGGACAGGACCTACACCTTC.

For the CDR3, the DNA is TGTGCCAGCAGCCCCATAGGCGGGAGCTCCTACAATGAGCAGTTCTTC. Protein product: CASSPIGGSSYNEQFF. The V call is TRBV9, the J call TRBJ2-1, with 7 bases lining up with TRBD2. The CDR3 length is 16 residues. V was pared by 4 bases and J by 0 bases, with 7 bases of the junction left unmatched. Germline V gene data show CDR1 as SGDLS and CDR2 as YYNGEE.

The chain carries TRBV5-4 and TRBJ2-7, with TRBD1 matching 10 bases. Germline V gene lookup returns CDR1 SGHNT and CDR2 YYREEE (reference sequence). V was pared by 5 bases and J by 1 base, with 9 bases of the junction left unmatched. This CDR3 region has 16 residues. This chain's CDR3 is CASRRSGTGVSYEQYF. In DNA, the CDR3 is TGTGCCAGCAGGAGAAGCGGGACAGGGGTGTCCTACGAGCAGTACTTC.

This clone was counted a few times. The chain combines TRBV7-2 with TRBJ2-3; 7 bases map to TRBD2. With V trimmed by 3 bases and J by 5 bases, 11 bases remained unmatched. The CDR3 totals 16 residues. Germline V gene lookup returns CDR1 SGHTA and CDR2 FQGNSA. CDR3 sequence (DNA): TGTGCCAGCAGCTTGGCCGGGACTACCAACGGAGATACGCAGTATTTT. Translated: CASSLAGTTNGDTQYF.

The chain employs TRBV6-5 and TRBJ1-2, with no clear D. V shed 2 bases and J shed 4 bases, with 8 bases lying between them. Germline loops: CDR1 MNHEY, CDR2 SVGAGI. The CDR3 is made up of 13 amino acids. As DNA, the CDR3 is TGTGCCAGCAGTTACGAGCGGATCTATGGCTACACCTTC. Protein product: CASSYERIYGYTF.

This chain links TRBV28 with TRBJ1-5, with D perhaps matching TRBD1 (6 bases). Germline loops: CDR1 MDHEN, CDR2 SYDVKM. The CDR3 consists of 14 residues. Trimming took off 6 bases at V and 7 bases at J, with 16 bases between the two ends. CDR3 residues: CASRSPGQLQPQHF. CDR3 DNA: TGTGCCAGCAGGTCTCCGGGACAACTCCAGCCCCAGCATTTT. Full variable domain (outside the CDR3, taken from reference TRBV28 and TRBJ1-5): DVKVTQSSRYLVKRTGEKVFLECVQDMDHENMFWYRQDPGLGLRLIYFSYDVKMKEKGDIPEGYSVSREKKERFSLILESASTNQTSMYLCASRSPGQLQPQHFGDGTRLSIL.

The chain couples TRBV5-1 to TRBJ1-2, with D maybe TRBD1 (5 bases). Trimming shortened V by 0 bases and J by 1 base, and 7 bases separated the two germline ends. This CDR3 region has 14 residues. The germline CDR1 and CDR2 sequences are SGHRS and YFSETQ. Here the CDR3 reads CASSLGDFNYGYTF. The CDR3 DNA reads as TGCGCCAGCAGCTTGGGGGACTTTAACTATGGCTACACCTTC.

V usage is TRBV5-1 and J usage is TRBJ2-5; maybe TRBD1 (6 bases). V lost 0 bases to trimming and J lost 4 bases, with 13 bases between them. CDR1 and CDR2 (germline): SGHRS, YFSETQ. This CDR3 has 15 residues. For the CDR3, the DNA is TGCGCCAGCAGCTTGGCCAAAGGGGGTGTAGAGACCCAGTACTTC. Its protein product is CASSLAKGGVETQYF.

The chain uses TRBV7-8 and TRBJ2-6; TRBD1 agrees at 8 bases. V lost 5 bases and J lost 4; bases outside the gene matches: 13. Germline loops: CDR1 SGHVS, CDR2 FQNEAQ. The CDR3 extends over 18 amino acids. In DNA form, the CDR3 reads TGTGCCAGCAGCGCTAAAATACAGGGGGTGGCCGGGGCCAACGTCCTGACTTTC. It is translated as CASSAKIQGVAGANVLTF.

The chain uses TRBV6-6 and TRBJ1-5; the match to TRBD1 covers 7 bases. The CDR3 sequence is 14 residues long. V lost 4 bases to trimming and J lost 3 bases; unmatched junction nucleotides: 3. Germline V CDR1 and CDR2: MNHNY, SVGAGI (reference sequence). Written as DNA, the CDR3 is TGTGCCAGCAGTTCGGGACAGTTCAATCAGCCCCAGCATTTT. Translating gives CASSSGQFNQPQHF.

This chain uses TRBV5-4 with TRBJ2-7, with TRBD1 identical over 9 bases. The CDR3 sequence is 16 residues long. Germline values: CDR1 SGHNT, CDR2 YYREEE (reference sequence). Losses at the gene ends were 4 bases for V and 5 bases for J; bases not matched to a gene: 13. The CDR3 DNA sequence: TGTGCCAGCAGCCCATACTCCCGGACAGGGGAGGACGAGCAGTACTTC. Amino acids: CASSPYSRTGEDEQYF. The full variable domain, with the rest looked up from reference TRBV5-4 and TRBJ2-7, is ETGVTQSPTHLIKTRGQQVTLRCSSQSGHNTVSWYQQALGQGPQFIFQYYREEENGRGNFPPRFSGLQFPNYSSELNVNALELDDSALYLCASSPYSRTGEDEQYFGPGTRLTVT.

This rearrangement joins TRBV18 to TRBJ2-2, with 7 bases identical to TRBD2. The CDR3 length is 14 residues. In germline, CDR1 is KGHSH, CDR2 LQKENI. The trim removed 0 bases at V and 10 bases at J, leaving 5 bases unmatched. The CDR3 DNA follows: TGTGCCAGCTCACCACCGGGAGGGGAGTCGGAGCTGTTTTTT. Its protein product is CASSPPGGESELFF.